Shown below are 3 T cell receptor beta chains from a single sample sequenced in a study of sequential checkpoint blockade in melanoma. Libraries were prepared by immunoSEQ multiplex PCR; TCRdb keeps only in-frame clonotypes and omits some of them. This table holds 35,000 to 40,000 clones, more than 70% found once. The treatment denotes: randomized to nivolumab then ipilimumab (arm A) or the reverse (arm B). The sequences come from CD8+ T cells sorted from blood (inferred from file names), collected from a patient given nivolumab and ipilimumab in sequence. The receptors shown here come from a human donor with melanoma.

This clone appeared a few times. V usage is TRBV19 and J usage is TRBJ1-1; no firm D call. Germline values: CDR1 LNHDA, CDR2 SQIVND (reference sequence). The V end lost 1 base, the J end lost 1 base, and 7 bases lay between the germline ends. This CDR3 has 14 residues. CDR3 sequence: CASSIGGANTEAFF. In DNA form, the CDR3 reads TGTGCCAGTAGTATAGGGGGAGCGAACACTGAAGCTTTCTTT.

The count of this clone is one. The chain uses TRBV2 and TRBJ2-7; D ambiguous. Germline-derived CDR1 and CDR2 are SNHLY and FYNNEI. Trimming removed 5 bases at V and 3 bases at J, with 14 bases between. This CDR3 spans 14 amino acids. The DNA for the CDR3 is TGTGCCAGCAGTCATCCTTCCTGGGGCTACGAGCAGTACGTC. Amino acid sequence: CASSHPSWGYEQYV.

The genes are TRBV6-1 and TRBJ2-3; TRBD1 aligns across 9 bases. Germline V gene sequence: CDR1 MNHNS, CDR2 SASEGT. The CDR3 is 16 residues long. V lost 0 bases and J lost 4; bases outside the gene matches: 5. Written as DNA, the CDR3 is TGTGCCAGCAGTGAAGCTGTTACAGGGGGCGCAGATACGCAGTATTTT. Translation: CASSEAVTGGADTQYF.